This TCR beta chain was sequenced for a study of T cell responses to AZD1222 COVID-19 vaccine. Points from the study as a whole: Donors were largely white British and mainly female; clonal diversity was possibly underestimated. Close to half of spike-specific TCRs reportedly recognize unmutated variant regions. Repertoire sampling was restricted to post-peak T cell response timepoints. Spike-spanning, vaccine-associated CD4 TCRs were dominant at 160-218 and 743-854.

With 2 bases removed from V and 4 bases from J, the gap between germline ends came to 8 bases. Germline V gene data show CDR1 as LGHDT and CDR2 as YNNKEL (reference sequence). The CDR3 is 13 amino acids. Clones were sequenced by immunoSEQ multiplex PCR, and TCRdb holds only the in-frame ones, with some missing. The sample consists of approximately 140,000 clones, 70% to 90% of them appearing once. This clone was found once. Its antigen is not identified. This specimen consisted of peripheral blood, obtained on day 0 of AZD1222 vaccination. The chain employs TRBV3-1 (or the pseudogene TRBV3-2) and TRBJ1-2, with D hard to call. This TCR came from an adult in good health. As DNA, the CDR3 is TGTGCCAGCAGCCAATCACAGACCTATGGCTACACCTTC. Translating it yields CASSQSQTYGYTF.